These 12 T cell receptor beta chains share one sample of origin, sequenced in a study of shared clonotypes between healthy human individuals. Data came from immunoSEQ multiplex PCR; TCRdb stores just in-frame clones and leaves some out. Counted here are about 2,500,000 clones, about 92% occurring once; the ten biggest clones make up over 0.12%. The specimen was naive CD4+ T cells sorted from blood. Subset indicated: CD45RA+ positively selected. These TCRs come from a man younger than 30 in good health.

This chain connects TRBV2 to TRBJ2-3, with D possibly matching TRBD2 (8 bases). V lost 6 bases to trimming and J lost 8 bases, with 21 bases between them. CDR1 is SNHLY, CDR2 FYNNEI, per germline. CDR3 length equals 15 residues. As DNA, the CDR3 is TGTGCCAGCAGCACTAGCGGCAGGGGGATAGGTACGCAGTATTTT. Translated: CASSTSGRGIGTQYF.

The rearrangement links TRBV27 to TRBJ1-1, with a possible D match to TRBD1 (6 bases). Per germline, CDR1 MNHEY and CDR2 SMNVEV (reference sequence). Trimming took off 5 bases at V and 0 bases at J, with 16 bases between the two ends. This CDR3 is built from 16 residues. CDR3 sequence (DNA): TGTGCCAGCAGTACAGGACAGCATATCATGAACACTGAAGCTTTCTTT. Protein sequence: CASSTGQHIMNTEAFF.

CDR3 nucleotide sequence: TGCGCCAGCAGTCCACAGGTCAGCGGCCCCTACGAGCAGTACTTC. Protein product: CASSPQVSGPYEQYF. The rearrangement uses TRBV4-3 and TRBJ2-7, with D perhaps being TRBD1 or TRBD2 (5 bases each). Germline-derived CDR1 and CDR2 are LGHNA and YSLEER. This CDR3 contains 15 residues. V shed 6 bases and J shed 2 bases, with 17 bases lying between them.

With respect to this clone: Other DNA sequences within the sample encode an identical CDR3. The genes are TRBV29-1 and TRBJ1-5, with 9 positions matching TRBD1. Germline assignment: CDR1 SQVTM and CDR2 ANQGSEA. The length of the CDR3 is 14 residues. V lost 4 bases and J lost 0; bases outside the gene matches: 1. CDR3 nucleotides: TGCAGCGTTGGACAGGGGGATAGCAATCAGCCCCAGCATTTT. Protein: CSVGQGDSNQPQHF.

This chain links TRBV13 with TRBJ2-5; D is unresolved. The CDR3 runs 14 residues. Deletions cut 0 bases from V and 4 bases from J, with 9 bases between. The germline V gene encodes CDR1 PRHDT and CDR2 FYEKMQ (reference sequence). CDR3 bases: TGTGCCAGCAGCTTAGGGTATCGTGGAGAGACCCAGTACTTC. This translates into CASSLGYRGETQYF.

The rearrangement joins TRBV10-3 to TRBJ2-2, with a possible D match to TRBD2 (6 bases). V was shortened by 1 base and J by 7 bases, with 10 bases between the two germline ends. CDR3 length: 14 residues. Germline V gives CDR1 ENHRY, CDR2 SYGVKD. DNA of the CDR3: TGTGCCATCAGTGAGTTGGGAGCGGGCGGGGAGCTGTTTTTT. As protein: CAISELGAGGELFF.

The rearrangement joins TRBV6-6 to TRBJ2-7; D unresolved. This CDR3 spans 16 amino acids. Trimming took off 8 bases at V and 0 bases at J, with 20 bases between the two ends. Germline-derived CDR1 and CDR2 are MNHNY and SVGAGI (reference sequence). The CDR3 coding sequence is TGTGCCAGCCGCCCTTCTTTGAGCCAAGCCTCCTACGAGCAGTACTTC. Its translation: CASRPSLSQASYEQYF.

The rearrangement links TRBV6-5 to TRBJ1-1; D uncertain. V was cut by 6 bases and J by 6 bases, with 11 bases left in between. CDR3 length equals 12 residues. Germline loops: CDR1 MNHEY, CDR2 SVGAGI. CDR3 DNA sequence: TGTGCCAGCAGCGATACACTGCCTGAAGCTTTCTTT. Translation: CASSDTLPEAFF.

This chain connects TRBV19 to TRBJ2-7, with a tentative D call TRBD2 (6 bases). The germline CDR1 and CDR2 sequences are LNHDA and SQIVND (reference sequence). The CDR3 totals 14 residues. V lost 8 bases and J 2 bases, leaving 16 bases between the germline ends. This CDR3 is CASSGTSPPYEQYF. CDR3 in DNA: TGTGCCAGTTCAGGGACTTCTCCTCCCTACGAGCAGTACTTC.

V is TRBV30 and J is TRBJ1-4; D may be TRBD1 (6 bases). The ends were cut back, 4 bases at V and 5 bases at J, with 14 bases in the middle. CDR3 size: 14 residues. The germline gives CDR1 GTSNPN, CDR2 SVGIG (reference sequence). The CDR3 DNA sequence: TGTGCCTGGAACGAGGGACATCCGAATGAAAAACTGTTTTTT. Translating gives CAWNEGHPNEKLFF.

The chain links TRBV25-1 to TRBJ2-5; D not certain. TRBJ2-7 matches the DNA end more closely, so the J call is doubtful. The CDR3 totals 12 residues. Per germline, CDR1 MGHDK and CDR2 SYGVNS. The CDR3 coding sequence is TGTGCCAGCAGTGGGAACTCCTACGAGCAGTACTTC. Translating it yields CASSGNSYEQYF.

The rearrangement joins TRBV10-3 to TRBJ2-3; no clear D. Trimming cost V 8 bases and J 1 base, with 10 bases left between them. The length of the CDR3 is 13 residues. Germline V lookup: CDR1 ENHRY, CDR2 SYGVKD. CDR3 sequence reads: CAISLSGTDTQYF. The DNA for the CDR3 is TGTGCCATCTCCCTCTCGGGCACAGATACGCAGTATTTT.